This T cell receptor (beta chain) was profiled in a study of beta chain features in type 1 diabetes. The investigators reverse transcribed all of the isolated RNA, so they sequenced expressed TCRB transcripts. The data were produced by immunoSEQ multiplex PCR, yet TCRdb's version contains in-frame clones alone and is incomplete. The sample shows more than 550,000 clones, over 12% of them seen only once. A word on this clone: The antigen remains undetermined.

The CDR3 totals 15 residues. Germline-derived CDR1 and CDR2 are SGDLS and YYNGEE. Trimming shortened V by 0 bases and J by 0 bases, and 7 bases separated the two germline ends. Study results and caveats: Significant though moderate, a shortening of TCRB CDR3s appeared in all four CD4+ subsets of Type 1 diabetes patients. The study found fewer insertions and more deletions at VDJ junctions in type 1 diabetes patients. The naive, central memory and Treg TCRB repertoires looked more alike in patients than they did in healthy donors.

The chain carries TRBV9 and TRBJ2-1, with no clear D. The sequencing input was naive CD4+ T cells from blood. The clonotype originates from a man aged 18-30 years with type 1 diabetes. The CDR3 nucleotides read TGTGCCAGCAGCGTAGATTTGAGCTCCTACAATGAGCAGTTCTTC. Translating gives CASSVDLSSYNEQFF.